A single sample gave rise to the 8 T cell receptor beta chains below, sequenced in a study of response to subunit inactivated influenza vaccine. A single record per CDR3 protein comes from TCRdb applying MiXCR to the RT-PCR reads. Among approximately 170,000 distinct CDR3 sequences listed, approximately 15% were seen once. Sequenced material: CD8+ T cells sorted from PBMCs, taken 5 to 6 days after vaccination. These receptors were taken from a man aged 50 to 59 who received an inactivated influenza vaccine.

The chain combines TRBV28 with TRBJ1-2, with D hard to call. The germline V and J ends were trimmed by 1 base and 8 bases, with 14 bases remaining between them. The V gene's germline CDR1 is MDHEN and CDR2 SYDVKM. CDR3 length: 14 residues. As DNA, the CDR3 is TGTGCCAGCAGTTTATTAGCAGACCCTAACGGCTACACCTTC. As protein: CASSLLADPNGYTF.

The chain is built from TRBV4-2 and TRBJ2-7, with 8 bases fitting TRBD1. The germline V gene encodes CDR1 LGHNA and CDR2 YNFKEQ. CDR3 size: 14 residues. V dropped 1 base and J dropped 4; count of bases not matched to a gene: 3. The CDR3 here is CASSQAGGGYEQYF. CDR3 in DNA: TGTGCCAGCAGCCAAGCAGGGGGCGGGTACGAGCAGTACTTC.

This clonotype was counted many times. The chain carries TRBV6-5 and TRBJ2-7; 7 bases are a match to TRBD1. This CDR3 contains 15 residues. Looked up from germline, CDR1 is MNHEY and CDR2 is SVGAGI. The V gene end was trimmed by 2 bases and the J gene end by 6 bases; junction bases not matched to a gene: 10. The DNA of the CDR3 is TGTGCCAGCAGTTACCTCCGACAGGGTGGTAGCGAGCAGTACTTC. Residues: CASSYLRQGGSEQYF.

This clonotype was seen many times. This rearrangement joins TRBV29-1 to TRBJ2-2; D unresolved. The germline V and J ends were trimmed by 0 bases and 8 bases, with 10 bases remaining between them. This CDR3 is built from 13 residues. Germline lookup yields CDR1 SQVTM and CDR2 ANQGSEA. CDR3 in DNA: TGCAGCGTTGAAGAACACAGCATGGGGGAGCTGTTTTTT. This gives the protein CSVEEHSMGELFF.

This clonotype was seen a handful of times. The chain carries TRBV7-9 and TRBJ1-1; D gene unclear. The CDR3 has 15 amino acids. CDR1 and CDR2 (germline): SEHNR, FQNEAQ (reference sequence). With 5 bases removed from V and 4 bases from J, the gap between germline ends came to 17 bases. The CDR3 sequence is CASSRTAGLSTEAFF. CDR3 coding DNA: TGTGCCAGCAGCCGAACCGCGGGTTTGAGCACTGAAGCTTTCTTT.

Worth noting for this clonotype: A much larger clone lies one base from this, so it may be a read error. The chain uses TRBV12-3 or TRBV12-4 and TRBJ2-1; 8 nucleotides agree with TRBD2. Losses at the gene ends were 6 bases for V and 0 bases for J; bases not matched to a gene: 4. The CDR3 sequence is 15 residues long. This chain's CDR3 is CASRLSGSSYNEQFF. The CDR3, as DNA: TGTGCCAGCAGGCTAAGCGGGAGCTCCTACAATGAGCAGTTCTTC.

The chain is built from TRBV11-2 and TRBJ2-1; D remains unclear. The CDR3 sequence is 11 residues long. V gave up 4 bases and J gave up 9 bases, with 7 bases separating them. Per the germline V gene, CDR1 is SGHAT and CDR2 is FQNNGV. The CDR3: CASSSLPEQFF. In DNA form, the CDR3 reads TGTGCCAGCAGCTCTCTACCTGAGCAGTTCTTC.

The gene calls are TRBV27 and TRBJ2-7; the D gene is possibly TRBD1 (6 bases). The CDR3 is 12 residues long. Trimming shortened V by 6 bases and J by 6 bases, and 12 bases separated the two germline ends. Germline V gene lookup returns CDR1 MNHEY and CDR2 SMNVEV (reference sequence). The CDR3 protein is CASRRKGGEQYF. CDR3 nucleotide sequence: TGTGCCAGCAGAAGGAAAGGGGGCGAGCAGTACTTC.